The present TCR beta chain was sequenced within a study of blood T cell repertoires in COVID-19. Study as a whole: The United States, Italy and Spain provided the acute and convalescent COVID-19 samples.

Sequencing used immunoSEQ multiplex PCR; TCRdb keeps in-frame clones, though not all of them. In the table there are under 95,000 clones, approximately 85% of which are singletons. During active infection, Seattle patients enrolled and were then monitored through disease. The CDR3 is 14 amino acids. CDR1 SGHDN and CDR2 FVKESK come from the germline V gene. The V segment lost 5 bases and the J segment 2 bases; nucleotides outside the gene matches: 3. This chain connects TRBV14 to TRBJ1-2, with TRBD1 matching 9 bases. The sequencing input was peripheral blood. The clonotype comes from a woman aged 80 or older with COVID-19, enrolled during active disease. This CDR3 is CASSYRGRNYGYTF. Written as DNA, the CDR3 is TGTGCCAGCAGCTACAGGGGGCGGAACTATGGCTACACCTTC.